This TCR beta chain originates from a study of T cells after yellow fever vaccination. This CDR3 comprises 13 residues. The ends were cut back, 3 bases at V and 3 bases at J, with 8 bases in the middle. In TCRdb, the 5' RACE reads were re-called with MiXCR into one record per CDR3 protein. Of about 99,000 distinct CDR3 sequences listed, approximately 5.5% are singletons. The source was CD8+ T cells sorted from PBMCs, collected 10 days after the yellow fever booster vaccination. This clonotype originated in a man aged 18 to 29 who received the YFV17D yellow fever vaccine. This chain connects TRBV12-3 or TRBV12-4 to TRBJ1-1; D ambiguous. CDR3 coding DNA: TGTGCCAGCAGTTTGTGGAAGGACACTGAAGCTTTCTTT. This codes for CASSLWKDTEAFF.